This TCR beta chain was identified in a study of PD-1 blockade in classical Hodgkin lymphoma. Study observations and caveats: As was reported, newly diagnosed patients showed lower baseline TCR diversity than healthy donors did.

Details on this clone: Its antigen is still unknown.

Each patient relapsed following autologous stem cell transplantation, and prior brentuximab vedotin exposure differed. V lost 7 bases and J lost 4; bases outside the gene matches: 5. Germline V gene data show CDR1 as MNHNY and CDR2 as SVGAGI (reference sequence). The CDR3 extends over 13 amino acids. Profiled with immunoSEQ multiplex PCR; TCRdb holds only in-frame clones, not every one. The sample yields 40,000 to 45,000 clones, roughly 73% seen once. This specimen was peripheral blood mononuclear cells (PBMCs), taken at baseline. This chain joins TRBV6-6 and TRBJ1-1; 8 bases agree with TRBD1. The clonotype comes from a human donor with classical Hodgkin lymphoma. This CDR3 is CASNDQGATEAFF. As DNA, the CDR3 is TGTGCCAGCAATGATCAGGGGGCCACTGAAGCTTTCTTT.